This paragraph reports one T cell receptor (beta chain). What it recognizes is unknown. Per germline, CDR1 GTSNPN and CDR2 SVGIG (reference sequence). V shed 1 base and J 8 bases; nucleotides not matched to a gene: 5. CDR3 length equals 14 residues. This entry belongs to a study of cytotoxic CD8 clonotypes in ibrutinib-treated CLL. Whole-study findings and limits: The clonality went up when patients responded to ibrutinib and dropped back toward baseline at progression.

Assay used: immunoSEQ multiplex PCR; TCRdb lists only in-frame clones, some missing. The sample lists over 140,000 clones, around 80% occurring once. This specimen was PBMCs, taken after 36 months of ibrutinib treatment. This receptor was obtained from a human donor with chronic lymphocytic leukemia. The chain links TRBV30 to TRBJ2-1; 10 bases map to TRBD2. The CDR3, as DNA: TGTGCCTGGAGTGGGCTAGCGGGAGCATATGAGCAGTTCTTC. Translated: CAWSGLAGAYEQFF.